The clone carrying this TCR beta chain has a handful of counts. The sample is drawn from a study of cytomegalovirus exposure and HLA in healthy donors. Measured with immunoSEQ multiplex PCR; TCRdb has only the in-frame clones, and not every one. The sample records about 240,000 clones, 87% being singletons. V was clipped by 5 bases and J by 3 bases, with 16 bases between them. The CDR3 runs to 15 residues. Germline loops: CDR1 SEHNR, CDR2 FQNEAQ (reference sequence). The sequence was obtained from a man aged 18-30 years in good health and CMV-seronegative. Source material: PBMCs. The chain employs TRBV7-9 and TRBJ1-1, with D hard to call. CDR3 loop: CASSPRSGIYTEAFF. DNA of the CDR3: TGTGCCAGCAGCCCGCGGTCGGGGATATACACTGAAGCTTTCTTT.